The entry below gives a single T cell receptor beta chain sequence along with its context. This sample was taken from a study of blood T cell repertoires in COVID-19. For the study at large: Researchers got acute and convalescent COVID-19 samples from the United States, Italy and Spain. T cells, B-cell-depleted T cells, or PBMCs provided the cDNA or gDNA that served as material.

In the original processing: How many nucleated cells were present was estimated from reference gene primer amplification. Profiling relied on immunoSEQ multiplex PCR, and the TCRdb table lists in-frame clones only, not all of them. V and J calls and clone size come straight from that table; D and trimming were deduced from the DNA. Here the sample spans roughly 50,000 clones, 83% being singletons. The CDR3 loop spans 15 amino acids. Per germline, CDR1 LNHDA and CDR2 SQIVND (reference sequence). The V gene lost 4 bases and the J gene lost 1 base, with 11 bases spanning the gap. This clonotype was sampled from a human donor in a cohort sampled during active COVID-19. This sequence joins TRBV19 and TRBJ1-5; no definite D call. The sequenced material came from peripheral blood. The CDR3 loop is CASSTSRGSNQPQHF. The CDR3 nucleotides are TGTGCCAGTAGTACCTCGCGGGGAAGCAATCAGCCCCAGCATTTT.